This note documents a single T cell receptor beta chain sequence. This sample was taken from a study of blood T cell repertoires in COVID-19. Turning to the study itself: T cells, B-cell-depleted T cells, or PBMCs supplied cDNA or gDNA.

Some clones are missing from TCRdb's copy, which holds only in-frame ones; the method was immunoSEQ multiplex PCR. The sample has 70,000 to 80,000 clones, 82% seen once. The CDR3 totals 17 residues. The germline V gene has CDR1 SGDLS and CDR2 YYNGEE. The V gene lost 0 bases and the J gene lost 3 bases, with 18 bases spanning the gap. The sequenced material came from peripheral blood. This TCR derives from a woman aged 80 or over with acute or convalescent COVID-19. The chain couples TRBV9 to TRBJ1-1; D is possibly TRBD1 (5 bases). The CDR3 loop is CASSVGSTGVGDTEAFF. Written as DNA, the CDR3 is TGTGCCAGCAGCGTAGGCTCCACGGGGGTGGGAGACACTGAAGCTTTCTTT.